This T cell receptor beta chain was recovered during a study of blood T cell repertoires in COVID-19. At the level of the study: Samples taken during acute and convalescent COVID-19 were collected in the United States, Italy and Spain. Sample material is recorded as cDNA or gDNA derived from T cells, B-cell-depleted T cells, or PBMCs.

In the source study's methods: Estimated nucleated cell counts came from reference gene primer amplification. Here immunoSEQ multiplex PCR was the method, and the copy in TCRdb shows in-frame clones only, minus some. The V and J calls and clone size are taken from that table; D and trimming were inferred from the DNA. The data contain about 200,000 clones, 80% to 90% of them singletons. In germline, CDR1 is SGHDT, CDR2 YYEEEE. The CDR3 covers 15 residues. Trimming left V 2 bases short and J 0 bases short, with 9 bases between. Residents of 24 US areas, aged about 18 to 95 years, made up the participants.

Sequenced material: PBMCs or T cells enriched from blood (not recorded which). This TCR derives from a woman younger than 30 who had recovered from COVID-19. The chain has TRBV5-6 and TRBJ1-3; a possible D gene is TRBD1 (6 bases). The CDR3 nucleotides read TGTGCCAGCAGCTTTGGGGGCGCCTCTGGAAACACCATATATTTT. This encodes CASSFGGASGNTIYF.